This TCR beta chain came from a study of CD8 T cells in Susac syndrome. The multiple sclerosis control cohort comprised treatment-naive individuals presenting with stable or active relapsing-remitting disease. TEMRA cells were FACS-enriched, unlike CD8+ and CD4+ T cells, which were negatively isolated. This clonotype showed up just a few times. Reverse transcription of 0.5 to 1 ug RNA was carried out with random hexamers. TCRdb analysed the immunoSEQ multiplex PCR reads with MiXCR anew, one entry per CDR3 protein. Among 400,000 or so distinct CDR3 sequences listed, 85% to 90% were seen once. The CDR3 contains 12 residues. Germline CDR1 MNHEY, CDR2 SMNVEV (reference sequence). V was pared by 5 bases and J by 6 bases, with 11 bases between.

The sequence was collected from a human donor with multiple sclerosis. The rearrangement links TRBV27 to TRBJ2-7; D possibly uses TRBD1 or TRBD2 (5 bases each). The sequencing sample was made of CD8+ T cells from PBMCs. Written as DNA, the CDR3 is TGTGCCAGCAGTCCTTTGGGGGTCGAGCAGTACTTC. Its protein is CASSPLGVEQYF.